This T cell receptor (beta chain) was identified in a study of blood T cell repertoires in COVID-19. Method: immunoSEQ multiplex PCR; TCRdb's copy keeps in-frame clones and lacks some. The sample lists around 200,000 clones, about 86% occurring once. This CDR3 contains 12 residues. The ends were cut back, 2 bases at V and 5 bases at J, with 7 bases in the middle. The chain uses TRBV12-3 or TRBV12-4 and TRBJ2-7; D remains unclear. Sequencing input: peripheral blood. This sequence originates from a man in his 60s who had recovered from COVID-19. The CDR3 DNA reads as TGTGCCAGCAGTTTATTAATCGACGAGCAGTACTTC. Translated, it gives CASSLLIDEQYF.